The TCR beta chain described here comes from a study of shared T cell receptors in the human thymus. Assay: immunoSEQ multiplex PCR; the TCRdb copy retains only in-frame clones and omits some. Of hundreds of thousands of clones listed, roughly 86% are singletons. The CDR3 loop spans 16 amino acids. V lost 5 bases to trimming and J lost 5 bases; unmatched junction nucleotides: 12. The germline gives CDR1 LNHDA, CDR2 SQIVND (reference sequence). The sample was also reused in another study, on human thymus T cells. That report notes: From resections taken during corrective heart surgery, the thymus tissue was obtained. Apparent skewing of V and J gene usage characterized both thymic and blood repertoires. Related research found strongly overlapping thymic repertoires in unrelated individuals.

The sequenced sample consisted of thymocytes. The receptor was isolated from a boy younger than two with a congenital heart defect. The J gene is TRBJ2-5, the V gene TRBV19; TRBD1 matches at 9 bases. CDR3 sequence: CASSQDPGQGPETQYF. The DNA for the CDR3 is TGTGCCAGTAGTCAAGATCCGGGACAGGGCCCCGAGACCCAGTACTTC.